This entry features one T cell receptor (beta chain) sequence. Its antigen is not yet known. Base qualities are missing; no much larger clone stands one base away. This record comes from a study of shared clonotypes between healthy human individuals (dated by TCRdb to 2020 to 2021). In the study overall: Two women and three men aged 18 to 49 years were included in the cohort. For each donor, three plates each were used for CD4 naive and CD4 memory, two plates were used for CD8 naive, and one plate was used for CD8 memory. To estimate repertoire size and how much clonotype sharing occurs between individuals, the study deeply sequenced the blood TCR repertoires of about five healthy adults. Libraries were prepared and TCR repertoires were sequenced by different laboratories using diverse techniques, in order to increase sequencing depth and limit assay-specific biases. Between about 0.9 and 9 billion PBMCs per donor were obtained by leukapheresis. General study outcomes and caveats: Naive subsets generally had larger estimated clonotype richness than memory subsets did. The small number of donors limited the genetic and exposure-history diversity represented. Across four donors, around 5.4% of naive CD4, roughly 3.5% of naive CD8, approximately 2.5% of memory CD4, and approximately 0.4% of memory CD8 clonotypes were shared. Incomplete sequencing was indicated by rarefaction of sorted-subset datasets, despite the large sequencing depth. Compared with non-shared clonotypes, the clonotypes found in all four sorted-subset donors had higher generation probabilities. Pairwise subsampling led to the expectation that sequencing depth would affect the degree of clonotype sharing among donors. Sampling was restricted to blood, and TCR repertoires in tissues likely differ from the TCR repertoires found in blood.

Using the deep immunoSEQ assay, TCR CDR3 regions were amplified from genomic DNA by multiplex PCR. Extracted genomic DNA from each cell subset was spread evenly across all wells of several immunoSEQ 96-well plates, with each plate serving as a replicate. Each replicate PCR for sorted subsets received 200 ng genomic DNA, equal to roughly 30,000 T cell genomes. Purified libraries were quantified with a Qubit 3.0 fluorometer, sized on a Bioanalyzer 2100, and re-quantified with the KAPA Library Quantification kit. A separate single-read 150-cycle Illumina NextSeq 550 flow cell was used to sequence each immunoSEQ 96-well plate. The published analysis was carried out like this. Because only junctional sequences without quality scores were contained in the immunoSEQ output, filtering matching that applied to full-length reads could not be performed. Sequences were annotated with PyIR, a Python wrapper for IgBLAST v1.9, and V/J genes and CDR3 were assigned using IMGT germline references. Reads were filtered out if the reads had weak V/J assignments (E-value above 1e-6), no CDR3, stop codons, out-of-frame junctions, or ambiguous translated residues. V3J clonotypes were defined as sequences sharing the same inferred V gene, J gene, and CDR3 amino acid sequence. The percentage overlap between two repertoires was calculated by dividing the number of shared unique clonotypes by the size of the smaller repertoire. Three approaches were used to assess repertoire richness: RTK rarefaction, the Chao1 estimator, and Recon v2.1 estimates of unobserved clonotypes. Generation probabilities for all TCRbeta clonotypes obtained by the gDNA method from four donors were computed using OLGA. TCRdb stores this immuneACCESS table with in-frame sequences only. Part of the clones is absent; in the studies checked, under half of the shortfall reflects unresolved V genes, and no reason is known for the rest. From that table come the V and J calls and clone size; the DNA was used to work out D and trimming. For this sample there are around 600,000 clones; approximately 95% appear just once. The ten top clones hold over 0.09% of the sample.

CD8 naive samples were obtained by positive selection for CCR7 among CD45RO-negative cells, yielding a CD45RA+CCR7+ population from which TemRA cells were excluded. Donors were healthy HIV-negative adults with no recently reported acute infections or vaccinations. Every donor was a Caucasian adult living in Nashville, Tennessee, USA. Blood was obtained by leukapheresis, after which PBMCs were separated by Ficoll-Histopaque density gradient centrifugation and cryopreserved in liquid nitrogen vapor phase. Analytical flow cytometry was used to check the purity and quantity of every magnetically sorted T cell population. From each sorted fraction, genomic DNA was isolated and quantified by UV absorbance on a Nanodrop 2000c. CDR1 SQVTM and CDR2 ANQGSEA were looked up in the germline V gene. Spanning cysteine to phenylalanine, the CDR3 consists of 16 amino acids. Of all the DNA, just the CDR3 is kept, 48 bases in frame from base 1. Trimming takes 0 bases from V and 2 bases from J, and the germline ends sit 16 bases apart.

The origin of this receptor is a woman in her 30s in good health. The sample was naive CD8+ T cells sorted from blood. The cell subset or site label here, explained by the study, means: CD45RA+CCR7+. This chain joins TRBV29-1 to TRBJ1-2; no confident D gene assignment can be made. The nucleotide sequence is TGCAGCGTTGAAGATCTGGGGATATTGCGAAACTATGGCTACACCTTC. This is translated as CSVEDLGILRNYGYTF.